These 13 T cell receptor beta chains share one sample of origin, sequenced in a study of response to subunit inactivated influenza vaccine. A single record per CDR3 protein comes from TCRdb applying MiXCR to the RT-PCR reads. Counted here are 400,000 to 550,000 distinct CDR3 sequences, 25% occurring once; the ten biggest clones make up approximately 2%. This specimen consisted of CD4+ T cells sorted from PBMCs, obtained about 5 days after vaccination. The receptors were sampled from a man between 50 and 59 years old who received an inactivated influenza vaccine.

This clonotype was detected ten times or more. This chain uses TRBV5-5 with TRBJ2-2; TRBD1 aligns across 9 bases. The CDR3 is 15 residues long. The ends lost 4 bases at V and 1 base at J; junction bases unmatched: 2. The germline V gene encodes CDR1 SGHKS and CDR2 YYEKEE (reference sequence). This chain's CDR3 is CASSGTGMNTGELFF. The CDR3 DNA follows: TGTGCCAGCAGCGGGACAGGGATGAACACCGGGGAGCTGTTTTTT.

The rearrangement uses TRBV7-2 and TRBJ2-3, with a weak D call TRBD1 (6 bases). V lost 11 bases to trimming and J lost 0 bases, with 15 bases between them. Germline lookup yields CDR1 SGHTA and CDR2 FQGNSA. This CDR3 has 14 amino acids. In DNA form, the CDR3 reads TGTGCCTCCCGGGCAGGGGTTAGCACAGATACGCAGTATTTT. Its translation: CASRAGVSTDTQYF.

V and J are TRBV3-1 and TRBJ2-5, with D maybe TRBD2 (6 bases). The CDR3 runs to 15 residues. CDR1 is LGHDT, CDR2 YNNKEL, per germline (reference sequence). V gave up 1 base and J gave up 5 bases, with 14 bases separating them. The CDR3 nucleotides read TGTGCCAGCAGCCAAGGGGGAGGTAGGCGGGAGACCCAGTACTTC. This gives the protein CASSQGGGRRETQYF.

This rearrangement joins TRBV28 to TRBJ2-2; D is unclear. V was pared by 6 bases and J by 1 base, with 15 bases between. This CDR3 has 16 amino acids. The V gene's germline CDR1 is MDHEN and CDR2 SYDVKM. The CDR3 nucleotides are TGTGCCAGCAGGCCTGGGGTCTCCTTGAACACCGGGGAGCTGTTTTTT. It codes for CASRPGVSLNTGELFF.

In its sample, this clonotype was seen once. The chain employs TRBV20-1 and TRBJ2-7; 16 bases fit TRBD2. J lost 5 bases, V lost 4 bases, and 8 bases had no gene match. The germline gives CDR1 DFQATT, CDR2 SNEGSKA (reference sequence). This CDR3 contains 16 residues. CDR3: CSATGTSGGAVDEQYF. DNA for the CDR3: TGCAGTGCTACCGGGACTAGCGGGGGGGCCGTAGACGAGCAGTACTTC.

V gene TRBV6-1 combines with J gene TRBJ2-7; 8 bases line up with TRBD1. With V trimmed by 5 bases and J by 5 bases, 8 bases remained unmatched. Looked up from germline, CDR1 is MNHNS and CDR2 is SASEGT. The CDR3 runs 14 residues. CDR3 coding DNA: TGTGCCAGCAGTCCGGACAGGGTAGTACACGAGCAGTACTTC. It codes for CASSPDRVVHEQYF.

J is TRBJ1-2 and V is TRBV20-1; D is uncertain. V lost 1 base, J lost 2 bases, and 8 bases lay in between. The CDR3 extends over 13 amino acids. Germline CDR1 DFQATT, CDR2 SNEGSKA (reference sequence). The CDR3 loop is CSARGPGNYGYTF. CDR3 DNA sequence: TGCAGTGCTAGAGGACCGGGGAACTATGGCTACACCTTC.

The chain joins TRBV3-1 to TRBJ2-7; TRBD1 matches at 7 bases. Germline loops: CDR1 LGHDT, CDR2 YNNKEL (reference sequence). V dropped 5 bases and J dropped 4; count of bases not matched to a gene: 5. This CDR3 contains 13 residues. The CDR3 sequence is CASSIRQGYEQYF. DNA of the CDR3: TGTGCCAGCAGCATACGACAGGGTTACGAGCAGTACTTC.

This clonotype was recorded many times. V is TRBV29-1 and J is TRBJ2-7; the D gene is possibly TRBD1 (5 bases). V gave up 5 bases and J gave up 4 bases, with 12 bases separating them. The CDR3 is made up of 12 amino acids. The V gene's germline CDR1 is SQVTM and CDR2 ANQGSEA. The CDR3 DNA reads TGCAGCGTTCGACAAGACAGTTACGAGCAGTACTTC. Translating it yields CSVRQDSYEQYF.

This clonotype was counted a few times. The V and J genes are TRBV20-1 and TRBJ2-7; 10 bases are shared with TRBD1. Losses at the gene ends were 5 bases for V and 5 bases for J; bases not matched to a gene: 12. This CDR3 has 15 residues. Germline CDR1 and CDR2: DFQATT and SNEGSKA (reference sequence). The CDR3 loop is CSAPDTGQGWHEQYF. In nucleotides, the CDR3 is TGCAGTGCTCCAGATACGGGACAGGGGTGGCACGAGCAGTACTTC.

In its sample, this clonotype was seen a few times. The rearrangement joins TRBV12-3 or TRBV12-4 to TRBJ1-2; D unclear. CDR3 length: 13 amino acids. V was trimmed by 2 bases and J by 0 bases, leaving 4 bases between them. The chain's CDR3 is CASSLSTNYGYTF. CDR3 coding DNA: TGTGCCAGCAGTTTATCGACTAACTATGGCTACACCTTC.

Here the CDR3 reads CASSPRMYEQYF. Here the CDR3 DNA reads TGTGCCAGCTCACCACGGATGTACGAGCAGTACTTC. The chain couples TRBV18 to TRBJ2-7, with unresolved D. V was pared by 1 base and J by 4 bases, with 5 bases between. The germline CDR1 and CDR2 sequences are KGHSH and LQKENI. CDR3 size: 12 residues.

This clonotype appeared a few times. V is TRBV5-1 and J is TRBJ2-1; 8 bases agree with TRBD2. The CDR3 has 16 residues. V was pared by 4 bases and J by 0 bases, with 6 bases of the junction left unmatched. Germline V gene sequence: CDR1 SGHRS, CDR2 YFSETQ. The CDR3 DNA follows: TGCGCCAGCAGCGGACTAGCCGCTAGCTCCTACAATGAGCAGTTCTTC. It yields the protein CASSGLAASSYNEQFF.